This T cell receptor (beta chain) originates from a study of blood T cell repertoires in COVID-19 (dated by TCRdb to 2020 to 2021). At the level of the whole study: Samples covering the acute and convalescent phases of COVID-19 were provided by collaborators in the United States, Italy and Spain. The material from the prospective study consisted of cDNA or gDNA derived from T cells, B-cell-depleted T cells, or PBMCs. The dataset comprised deeply sampled blood TCRbeta repertoires from subjects exposed to, actively infected with, or recovered from COVID-19. The repertoires were made available in a free public database intended to serve as a resource for research on the immune response to SARS-CoV-2. Samples came from the ongoing ImmuneRACE study (first 160 participants) plus 1,254 subjects from 6 global collaborators. Sample metadata almost always included a de-identified subject ID, COVID-19 status, age in years and sex. Where available, HLA class I and class II types were taken from metadata supplied by the sample provider and were not determined by assay-based typing. Overall results and qualifications from the work: How much clinical and demographic metadata was included differed by source and by participant, and the metadata was provided uncurated.

TCRbeta CDR3 regions were amplified from genomic DNA by means of the immunoSEQ Assay, a bias-controlled multiplex PCR. In the original analysis: The number of nucleated cells in each sample was estimated by amplification of reference gene primers within the assay. To quantify the absolute abundance of each unique TCRbeta CDR3 rearrangement, sequence reads were collapsed and filtered. Productive Simpson clonality was computed per sample as the square root of Simpson's diversity index over productive rearrangements. Entries here come from immuneACCESS through TCRdb and include only in-frame sequences with V and J called. Some clones fail to appear in such tables; in the studies checked, an unresolved V gene covers under half of the shortfall, and the cause of the remainder is unknown. The V and J calls and clone size come from that table; D and trimming were worked out from the DNA. The sample includes about half a million clones, with 80% to 90% observed a single time. The ten largest account for approximately 3.2% of the sample.

Points on this clone: It has no known antigen specificity. Base qualities are not at hand, and no much larger clone is one base apart.

The collaborating institutions used their own protocols to collect whole blood in K2EDTA tubes. Collaborator samples were shipped for TCRbeta analysis as frozen whole blood, isolated PBMCs, or DNA extracted from either sample type. The CDR3, from cysteine to phenylalanine, totals 16 residues. The entry retains the CDR3 DNA only, 48 bases that are in frame from base 1. A distance of 14 bases separates the germline ends of V and J, which lose 0 bases and 2 bases respectively. CDR1 and CDR2, per the germline V gene (reference sequence), are SGHNT and YYREEE. Sequenced input: peripheral blood. The chain uses TRBV5-4 and TRBJ1-1; the D gene remains uncertain. The sequence came from a human donor in a cohort sampled during active COVID-19. CDR3 reads: CASSLGPISLNTEAFF. The nucleotide sequence reads as follows: TGTGCCAGCAGCTTGGGTCCAATATCACTAAACACTGAAGCTTTCTTT.